This T cell receptor beta chain was profiled in a study of CD8 T cells in ankylosing spondylitis. Whole-study results and caveats: Some of the motif variants had earlier been found in reactive arthritis patients' fluid and blood.

TCRdb fed the 5' RACE reads into MiXCR, producing one record per CDR3 protein. The sample includes under 250,000 distinct CDR3 sequences, 8% to 11% of them seen just once. This CDR3 contains 14 residues. The germline V gene has CDR1 SQVTM and CDR2 ANQGSEA. V was cut by 4 bases and J by 0 bases, with 10 bases left in between. This clonotype was counted ten times or more. Its antigen is not known. The V gene is TRBV29-1, the J gene TRBJ2-4; no definite D call. The sequenced sample was blood, either unsorted or a sorted T cell fraction (not recorded which). This clonotype originated in a male donor with ankylosing spondylitis or in good health (not recorded which). The CDR3 DNA sequence: TGCAGCGTTGCCCCGGTCCTAGCCAAAAACATTCAGTACTTC. It yields the protein CSVAPVLAKNIQYF. Complete variable domain (other parts from reference TRBV29-1 and TRBJ2-4): SAVISQKPSRDICQRGTSLTIQCQVDSQVTMMFWYRQQPGQSLTLIATANQGSEATYESGFVIDKFPISRPNLTFSTLTVSNMSPEDSSIYLCSVAPVLAKNIQYFGAGTRLSVL.